Following are 10 T cell receptor beta chains from one sample sequenced in a study of human T cells and chemical hapten exposure. TCRdb re-called the RACE reads through MiXCR, storing one row per CDR3 protein. The table has about 360,000 distinct CDR3 sequences, roughly 6.9% seen once. The time point here: patch test 1, 2 weeks after DPC sensitization. Treatment defined: therapeutic diphenylcyclopropenone sensitization with weekly scalp DPC. This specimen consisted of whole blood, obtained in connection with sensitization to the hapten diphenylcyclopropenone (DPC). These receptors all stem from a young woman with alopecia areata. Some clones in this sample may be carry-over from other donors' samples.

On this clonotype: A read error may be the cause here, since a much bigger clone is one base away. The chain joins TRBV12-3 or TRBV12-4 to TRBJ1-2, with a possible D match to TRBD1 (6 bases). This CDR3 is built from 13 residues. The ends were cut back, 4 bases at V and 2 bases at J, with 8 bases in the middle. CDR3 DNA: TGTGCCAGCAGTTCAGGGGAAAACTATGGCTACACCTTC. Protein product: CASSSGENYGYTF.

This clonotype was picked up a small number of times. V usage is TRBV6-6 and J usage is TRBJ1-3; 7 bases line up with TRBD1. The CDR3 is made up of 16 amino acids. The germline gives CDR1 MNHNY, CDR2 SVGAGI (reference sequence). Trimming at V came to 2 bases and at J to 4 bases, leaving 8 bases not matched to a gene. This chain's CDR3 is CASSYPRGGGGNTIYF. The DNA of the CDR3 is TGTGCCAGCAGTTACCCCCGGGGAGGGGGCGGAAACACCATATATTTT.

The rearrangement links TRBV11-3 to TRBJ2-3; D call uncertain. The CDR3 runs to 15 residues. Germline CDR1 and CDR2: SGHNT and YENEEA. The V and J ends lost 4 bases and 2 bases respectively, with 13 bases between them. The CDR3 sequence is CASSSEGRATDTQYF. The CDR3, as DNA: TGTGCCAGCAGCTCAGAAGGACGGGCCACAGATACGCAGTATTTT. The full variable domain, in which reference TRBV11-3 and TRBJ2-3 provide the parts outside the CDR3, is EAGVVQSPRYKIIEKKQPVAFWCNPISGHNTLYWYLQNLGQGPELLIRYENEEAVDDSQLPKDRFSAERLKGVDSTLKIQPAELGDSAVYLCASSSEGRATDTQYFGPGTRLTVL.

This clonotype showed up just a few times. The gene calls are TRBV12-3 or TRBV12-4 and TRBJ1-5; perhaps TRBD1 as D (6 bases). Trimming left V 1 base short and J 7 bases short, with 20 bases between. The CDR3 covers 17 residues. CDR3 residues: CASSLGGPGPFWQPQHF. The DNA of the CDR3 is TGTGCCAGCAGTTTAGGGGGGCCGGGCCCCTTTTGGCAGCCCCAGCATTTT.

The sample holds a few counts of this clonotype. CDR3 loop: CASSTGVSTDTQYF. In DNA, the CDR3 is TGCGCCAGCAGCACCGGGGTAAGCACAGATACGCAGTATTTT. V usage is TRBV5-1 and J usage is TRBJ2-3, with D perhaps TRBD2 (5 bases). CDR3 length: 14 amino acids. The V end lost 4 bases, the J end lost 0 bases, and 9 bases lay between the germline ends. CDR1 and CDR2 (germline): SGHRS, YFSETQ. Variable domain in full (rest from reference TRBV5-1 and TRBJ2-3): KAGVTQTPRYLIKTRGQQVTLSCSPISGHRSVSWYQQTPGQGLQFLFEYFSETQRNKGNFPGRFSGRQFSNSRSEMNVSTLELGDSALYLCASSTGVSTDTQYFGPGTRLTVL.

In this sample, this clonotype turned up many times. The chain recombines TRBV7-2 with TRBJ2-7; D ambiguous. The germline CDR1 and CDR2 sequences are SGHTA and FQGNSA. V shed 6 bases and J shed 2 bases, with 8 bases lying between them. This CDR3 has 12 amino acids. This CDR3 reads CASSFQPYEQYF. DNA of the CDR3: TGTGCCAGCAGTTTCCAGCCCTACGAGCAGTACTTC.

This clonotype occurred a few times. V usage is TRBV12-3 or TRBV12-4 and J usage is TRBJ1-5; tentative D call: TRBD1 (5 bases). The CDR3 is 13 amino acids. V gave up 3 bases and J gave up 6 bases, with 9 bases separating them. The CDR3 sequence is CASSFSGGQPQHF. Here the CDR3 DNA reads TGTGCCAGCAGTTTTAGCGGGGGTCAGCCCCAGCATTTT.

The chain has TRBV6-5 and TRBJ1-5, with TRBD1 matching 9 bases. CDR1 is MNHEY, CDR2 SVGAGI, per germline. Trimming removed 8 bases from V and 7 bases from J; junction bases left unmatched: 6. The CDR3 totals 13 residues. The CDR3 region is CASRRTGEQPQHF. CDR3 DNA sequence: TGTGCCAGCCGCCGGACAGGGGAACAGCCCCAGCATTTT.

The gene calls are TRBV28 and TRBJ1-1; 7 bases are shared with TRBD1. Germline trimming cut 5 bases from V and 2 bases from J; bases unmatched to any gene: 5. CDR3 length: 14 amino acids. Germline V gives CDR1 MDHEN, CDR2 SYDVKM. The CDR3 sequence: CASSAGQRNTEAFF. The CDR3, as DNA: TGTGCCAGCAGTGCGGGACAGAGAAACACTGAAGCTTTCTTT.

The sample holds one count of this clonotype. The chain links TRBV12-3 or TRBV12-4 to TRBJ1-2; a possible D gene is TRBD1 (5 bases). CDR3 length: 18 amino acids. The V gene lost 6 bases and the J gene lost 1 base, with 24 bases spanning the gap. The CDR3 loop reads CASSSSWTGTRVNYGYTF. The CDR3 bases are TGTGCCAGCAGCTCCTCTTGGACCGGGACGAGGGTTAACTATGGCTACACCTTC.